The 30 T cell receptor beta chains in this list originate from one sample, sequenced in a study of naive and memory T cell subsets. An oligonucleotide containing a UMI was ligated to the 3' end of TCR cDNA. Ligated cDNA underwent four rounds of PCR with nested alpha and beta constant region primers and SP2. Using its own MiXCR run on the 5' RACE reads, TCRdb lists one record per CDR3 protein. Among some 60,000 distinct CDR3 sequences listed, less than 10% were seen once. The receptors were gathered from a female donor in good health.

This clonotype has just a few counts. The V gene is TRBV19, the J gene TRBJ2-5; 7 positions agree with TRBD2. The CDR3 spans 14 residues. V lost 7 bases and J lost 6; bases outside the gene matches: 11. Germline V gene sequence: CDR1 LNHDA, CDR2 SQIVND (reference sequence). CDR3 in DNA: TGTGCCAGTACCCTGGCGGGGGATTCAAAGACCCAGTACTTC. It translates to CASTLAGDSKTQYF.

The J gene is TRBJ1-2, the V gene TRBV7-3, with TRBD1 matching over 7 bases. The CDR3 extends over 13 amino acids. Looked up from germline, CDR1 is SGHTA and CDR2 is FQGTGA. V lost 5 bases, J lost 3 bases, and 3 bases stayed unmatched. The chain's CDR3 is CASSPDRDYGYTF. As DNA, the CDR3 is TGTGCCAGCAGCCCCGACAGGGACTATGGCTACACCTTC.

This clonotype was observed a handful of times. The chain employs TRBV7-2 and TRBJ2-6; D gene uncertain. V lost 1 base, J lost 0 bases, and 4 bases lay in between. Germline V CDR1 and CDR2: SGHTA, FQGNSA. This CDR3 is built from 15 residues. CDR3 DNA sequence: TGTGCCAGCAGCTTAGTCAGCTCTGGGGCCAACGTCCTGACTTTC. This sequence encodes CASSLVSSGANVLTF.

This clonotype has a count of ten or more. V and J are TRBV6-5 and TRBJ1-4; the match to TRBD1 covers 10 bases. After removal of 0 bases from V and 6 bases from J, the junction contained 1 base not matched to a gene. The CDR3 contains 15 residues. Germline V gives CDR1 MNHEY, CDR2 SVGAGI. The CDR3 DNA reads TGTGCCAGCAGTTACTCCGGGACAGGGGATGAAAAACTGTTTTTT. Its protein product is CASSYSGTGDEKLFF.

This clonotype was observed once. V and J are TRBV6-5 and TRBJ1-2; TRBD1 might be the D (5 bases). This CDR3 is built from 13 residues. In germline, CDR1 is MNHEY, CDR2 SVGAGI. The V gene lost 10 bases and the J gene lost 8 bases, with 20 bases spanning the gap. This CDR3 is CATRGQGGYGYTF. The CDR3 nucleotides read TGTGCCACCCGAGGGCAGGGAGGATACGGCTACACCTTC.

This clonotype was found many times. The chain carries TRBV30 and TRBJ1-1; no clear D. V was pared by 5 bases and J by 4 bases, with 8 bases between. The length of the CDR3 is 11 residues. In germline, CDR1 is GTSNPN, CDR2 SVGIG (reference sequence). As DNA, the CDR3 is TGTGCCTGGGGTCCCAGCACTGAAGCTTTCTTT. Translating it yields CAWGPSTEAFF.

This clonotype was seen ten or more times. The chain has TRBV7-2 and TRBJ2-3, with D perhaps matching TRBD2 (6 bases). Germline V gives CDR1 SGHTA, CDR2 FQGNSA. This CDR3 is 13 amino acids long. Trimming left V 4 bases short and J 9 bases short, with 14 bases between. The CDR3 loop reads CASSSTGLLTQYF. CDR3 sequence (DNA): TGTGCCAGCAGCTCTACAGGACTACTAACGCAGTATTTT.

This chain connects TRBV7-9 to TRBJ2-2, with D unclear. Germline lookup yields CDR1 SEHNR and CDR2 FQNEAQ (reference sequence). The CDR3 consists of 14 residues. V was clipped by 7 bases and J by 4 bases, with 13 bases between them. For the CDR3, the DNA is TGTGCCAGCACCCCCTCACTTCGCACCGGGGAGCTGTTTTTT. Its protein product is CASTPSLRTGELFF.

CDR3 residues: CSVDGLREADKYEQYF. As DNA, the CDR3 is TGCAGCGTTGACGGACTGAGGGAAGCAGATAAATACGAGCAGTACTTC. The chain combines TRBV29-1 with TRBJ2-7; possible D gene TRBD2, 5 bases. The CDR3 sequence is 16 residues long. The germline gives CDR1 SQVTM, CDR2 ANQGSEA. Deletions cut 3 bases from V and 4 bases from J, with 22 bases between.

The chain joins TRBV27 to TRBJ2-3; 8 bases map to TRBD2. The CDR3 is 15 amino acids. Germline CDR1 is MNHEY and CDR2 is SMNVEV (reference sequence). J lost 5 bases, V lost 1 base, and 5 bases had no gene match. The CDR3 bases are TGTGCCAGCAGTTTATGGAGCGGGAGAGAAGATACGCAGTATTTT. Its translation is CASSLWSGREDTQYF.

At least ten counts were recorded for this clonotype. V and J are TRBV6-4 and TRBJ2-1; the match to TRBD2 covers 8 bases. From germline, CDR1 is MRHNA and CDR2 SNTAGT. V shed 3 bases and J 7 bases; nucleotides not matched to a gene: 5. The CDR3 is made up of 14 amino acids. The CDR3 loop reads CASSEGSGGNEQFF. CDR3 sequence (DNA): TGTGCCAGCAGTGAGGGGAGCGGGGGTAATGAGCAGTTCTTC.

The rearrangement joins TRBV27 to TRBJ1-6; 7 positions agree with TRBD1. CDR3 length equals 16 residues. With 5 bases clipped from V and 4 bases from J, the junction kept 8 bases outside the gene matches. Germline-derived CDR1 and CDR2 are MNHEY and SMNVEV (reference sequence). DNA of the CDR3: TGTGCCAGCAGTCCCCCAAGACAGGGTTATAATTCACCCCTCCACTTT. Protein sequence: CASSPPRQGYNSPLHF.

This clonotype was counted between two and nine times. The chain employs TRBV14 and TRBJ1-6; possible D gene TRBD1, 5 bases. CDR3 size: 15 residues. The V end was cut by 1 base, the J end by 9 bases, with 13 bases between. CDR1 and CDR2 (germline): SGHDN, FVKESK. As DNA, the CDR3 is TGTGCCAGCAGCCAAGCGGGGGGAATAAGTTCACCCCTCCACTTT. This sequence encodes CASSQAGGISSPLHF.

The table lists this clonotype with many counts. This CDR3 reads CASSIRVADEKLFF. The DNA of the CDR3 is TGTGCCAGTAGTATCCGGGTTGCGGATGAAAAACTGTTTTTT. V gene TRBV19 combines with J gene TRBJ1-4, with no clear D. The CDR3 consists of 14 residues. V shed 3 bases and J shed 6 bases, with 11 bases lying between them. Germline V gene lookup returns CDR1 LNHDA and CDR2 SQIVND (reference sequence).

This clonotype was picked up a small number of times. This chain connects TRBV12-3 or TRBV12-4 to TRBJ1-2; D not resolved. This CDR3 comprises 13 residues. Deletions cut 3 bases from V and 2 bases from J, with 7 bases between. CDR3 DNA: TGTGCCAGCAGTTTCACCCCCAACTATGGCTACACCTTC. It codes for CASSFTPNYGYTF.

The rearrangement joins TRBV6-6 to TRBJ1-5; TRBD1 is a possible D gene (5 bases). The germline V and J ends were trimmed by 6 bases and 1 base, with 13 bases remaining between them. CDR1 MNHNY and CDR2 SVGAGI come from the germline V gene (reference sequence). This CDR3 is 15 amino acids long. Here the CDR3 DNA reads TGTGCCAGCAGGATTGACAGTACCAGCAATCAGCCCCAGCATTTT. This gives the protein CASRIDSTSNQPQHF.

For this clonotype: Relative to the germline gene, one junction end is altered; a read error may explain this. J is TRBJ2-1 and V is TRBV29-1; the match to TRBD2 covers 15 bases. This CDR3 is built from 17 residues. Germline CDR1 reads SQVTM; CDR2 reads ANQGSEA. The CDR3 nucleotides are TGCAGCGTCGAAGGGACTAGCGGGGGGCCATCCTACAATGAGCAGTTCTTC. As protein: CSVEGTSGGPSYNEQFF.

This clonotype has a handful of counts. The chain carries TRBV7-6 and TRBJ2-7; TRBD2 matches at 7 bases. The CDR3 spans 15 residues. The germline gives CDR1 SGHVS, CDR2 FNYEAQ. V dropped 1 base and J dropped 0; count of bases not matched to a gene: 3. CDR3 region: CASSLERGHSYEQYF. The DNA for the CDR3 is TGTGCCAGCAGCTTAGAGCGGGGTCACTCCTACGAGCAGTACTTC.

There are many counts of this clonotype. The V call is TRBV7-8, the J call TRBJ1-2; TRBD1 is a possible D gene (5 bases). Germline V gene lookup returns CDR1 SGHVS and CDR2 FQNEAQ. The V end lost 7 bases, the J end lost 2 bases, and 8 bases lay between the germline ends. CDR3 length: 12 amino acids. CDR3 bases: TGTGCCAGCACCCGGGACAACTATGGCTACACCTTC. Translating gives CASTRDNYGYTF.

This clonotype has ten or more counts. The gene calls are TRBV3-1 and TRBJ1-3; no firm D call. V shed 0 bases and J shed 2 bases, with 8 bases lying between them. This CDR3 contains 15 residues. Per germline, CDR1 LGHDT and CDR2 YNNKEL (reference sequence). The CDR3 protein is CASSQDPGAGNTIYF. CDR3 coding DNA: TGTGCCAGCAGCCAAGATCCCGGGGCTGGAAACACCATATATTTT.

This clonotype was found a few times. The V and J genes are TRBV7-6 and TRBJ2-3; D call uncertain. The CDR3 runs to 15 residues. Germline CDR1 reads SGHVS; CDR2 reads FNYEAQ. Trimming pared 2 bases from V and 0 bases from J, leaving 9 bases between. The CDR3 DNA is TGTGCCAGCAGCTTAACTGGTGGAAGCACAGATACGCAGTATTTT. As protein: CASSLTGGSTDTQYF.

The table lists this clonotype with many counts. V is TRBV27 and J is TRBJ1-2; D remains ambiguous. Germline V gene sequence: CDR1 MNHEY, CDR2 SMNVEV (reference sequence). The CDR3 sequence is 15 residues long. Trimming took 5 bases from V and 0 from J, leaving 13 bases between them. CDR3 sequence: CASSVKIKANYGYTF. In DNA form, the CDR3 reads TGTGCCAGCAGTGTAAAAATCAAAGCTAACTATGGCTACACCTTC.

The V call is TRBV10-3, the J call TRBJ2-7; D not certain. Germline V lookup: CDR1 ENHRY, CDR2 SYGVKD. V lost 1 base to trimming and J lost 7 bases, with 5 bases between them. This CDR3 spans 11 amino acids. The CDR3 reads CAISELQEQYF. The CDR3, as DNA: TGTGCCATCAGTGAGTTACAGGAGCAGTACTTC.

The CDR3 DNA sequence: TGTGCCTGGAGTCGGGACAGGGCGGGCACTGAAGCTTTCTTT. It encodes CAWSRDRAGTEAFF. This chain joins TRBV30 and TRBJ1-1, with 9 bases matching TRBD1. CDR1 and CDR2 from the germline V gene are GTSNPN and SVGIG (reference sequence). The J segment lost 4 bases and the V segment lost 2 bases, leaving 5 bases of the junction unmatched. This CDR3 spans 14 amino acids.

This clonotype has at least ten counts. V and J are TRBV5-5 and TRBJ1-2; maybe TRBD1 (5 bases). In germline, CDR1 is SGHKS, CDR2 YYEKEE (reference sequence). V gave up 0 bases and J gave up 4 bases, with 10 bases separating them. CDR3 length equals 14 residues. CDR3 coding DNA: TGTGCCAGCAGCTTGGGAGCAGGGACCTATGGCTACACCTTC. This sequence encodes CASSLGAGTYGYTF. The whole variable domain, remainder taken from reference TRBV5-5 and TRBJ1-2, is DAGVTQSPTHLIKTRGQQVTLRCSPISGHKSVSWYQQVLGQGPQFIFQYYEKEERGRGNFPDRFSARQFPNYSSELNVNALLLGDSALYLCASSLGAGTYGYTFGSGTRLTVV.

The sample holds a few counts of this clonotype. The chain has TRBV29-1 and TRBJ1-1; D not certain. Germline CDR1 reads SQVTM; CDR2 reads ANQGSEA. Trimming took off 6 bases at V and 1 base at J, with 18 bases between the two ends. The CDR3 runs to 15 residues. DNA of the CDR3: TGCAGCGTCTGTGTGGCCGAGCTGGCGAACACTGAAGCTTTCTTT. It codes for CSVCVAELANTEAFF.

This chain connects TRBV15 to TRBJ2-1, with a weak D call TRBD2 (6 bases). V was clipped by 0 bases and J by 3 bases, with 9 bases between them. This CDR3 contains 15 residues. Per germline, CDR1 LNHNV and CDR2 YYDKDF (reference sequence). Here the CDR3 reads CATSRDRGNYNEQFF. The CDR3 DNA follows: TGTGCCACCAGCAGAGATCGGGGGAACTACAATGAGCAGTTCTTC.

This clonotype occurred many times. V and J are TRBV11-2 and TRBJ2-1; the match to TRBD2 covers 13 bases. CDR3 length equals 16 residues. Germline CDR1 SGHAT, CDR2 FQNNGV. V was clipped by 0 bases and J by 4 bases; unmatched bases: 0. The CDR3 sequence: CASSLEGLAGYNEQFF. In DNA form, the CDR3 reads TGTGCCAGCAGCTTAGAGGGACTAGCGGGGTACAATGAGCAGTTCTTC.

This clonotype was detected ten times or more. The chain has TRBV6-5 and TRBJ1-1; D is possibly TRBD1 (6 bases). The V end lost 2 bases, the J end lost 3 bases, and 16 bases lay between the germline ends. CDR3 size: 16 residues. The germline V gene has CDR1 MNHEY and CDR2 SVGAGI. CDR3 protein: CASSYHPQGMHTEAFF. In DNA form, the CDR3 reads TGTGCCAGCAGTTACCATCCGCAGGGGATGCACACTGAAGCTTTCTTT.

V and J are TRBV7-2 and TRBJ2-1; TRBD2 might be the D (6 bases). With 0 bases removed from V and 4 bases from J, the gap between germline ends came to 10 bases. The CDR3 covers 15 residues. Germline V gene data show CDR1 as SGHTA and CDR2 as FQGNSA. For the CDR3, the DNA is TGTGCCAGCAGCTTAGCGGCTAGCGCGTACAATGAGCAGTTCTTC. This translates into CASSLAASAYNEQFF.